One sample yielded the 30 T cell receptor beta chains listed below, sequenced in a study of blood T cell repertoires in COVID-19. TCRdb's copy holds only in-frame clones and misses some; the assay was immunoSEQ multiplex PCR. Here the sample spans about 140,000 clones, about four fifths being singletons. Sequences were obtained from peripheral blood. These receptors were obtained from a human donor in a cohort sampled during active COVID-19.

The gene calls are TRBV7-2 and TRBJ1-2; TRBD1 might be the D (6 bases). Deletions cut 5 bases from V and 2 bases from J, with 12 bases between. Germline CDR1 is SGHTA and CDR2 is FQGNSA. The CDR3 is 14 residues long. CDR3 sequence reads: CASSPHRENYGYTF. The CDR3, as DNA: TGTGCCAGCAGCCCACACAGGGAGAACTATGGCTACACCTTC.

This chain joins TRBV6-6 and TRBJ2-6; D perhaps matches TRBD1 (5 bases). V was clipped by 6 bases and J by 0 bases, with 24 bases between them. Looked up from germline, CDR1 is MNHNY and CDR2 is SVGAGI (reference sequence). The CDR3 runs 20 residues. For the CDR3, the DNA is TGTGCCAGCAGCCGCCCCTTCCGGGCGGACATTATCTCTGGGGCCAACGTCCTGACTTTC. This codes for CASSRPFRADIISGANVLTF.

The chain uses TRBV7-9 and TRBJ2-2; TRBD2 aligns across 14 bases. After removal of 5 bases from V and 4 bases from J, the junction contained 6 bases not matched to a gene. From germline, CDR1 is SEHNR and CDR2 FQNEAQ (reference sequence). The CDR3 is 17 residues long. The CDR3 sequence: CASSPGLAGVTTGELFF. Here the CDR3 DNA reads TGTGCCAGCAGCCCGGGACTAGCGGGGGTCACCACCGGGGAGCTGTTTTTT.

This rearrangement joins TRBV29-1 to TRBJ2-3; maybe TRBD2 (7 bases). CDR3 length: 15 amino acids. V dropped 4 bases and J dropped 3 bases, with 17 bases sitting between them. Per germline, CDR1 SQVTM and CDR2 ANQGSEA. CDR3 loop: CSVAPTGRGTDTQYF. The CDR3 coding sequence is TGCAGCGTTGCCCCGACGGGGAGGGGGACAGATACGCAGTATTTT.

Ten or more counts support this clone. The gene calls are TRBV11-2 and TRBJ2-2, with 8 bases aligning to TRBD1. CDR1 is SGHAT and CDR2 is FQNNGV in the germline V gene. V was clipped by 5 bases and J by 10 bases; unmatched bases: 9. CDR3 length: 14 residues. CDR3 region: CASSRDRGSVELFF. In DNA form, the CDR3 reads TGTGCCAGCAGCCGAGACAGGGGAAGTGTGGAGCTGTTTTTT. The complete variable domain, with remaining parts taken from reference TRBV11-2 and TRBJ2-2, reads EAGVAQSPRYKIIEKRQSVAFWCNPISGHATLYWYQQILGQGPKLLIQFQNNGVVDDSQLPKDRFSAERLKGVDSTLKIQPAKLEDSAVYLCASSRDRGSVELFFGEGSRLTVL.

This rearrangement joins TRBV27 to TRBJ1-2, with 8 nucleotides matching TRBD1. The CDR3 covers 14 residues. The ends lost 3 bases at V and 7 bases at J; junction bases unmatched: 7. The V gene's germline CDR1 is MNHEY and CDR2 SMNVEV (reference sequence). This CDR3 is CASSFLGTGGGYTF. Written as DNA, the CDR3 is TGTGCCAGCAGTTTTTTAGGGACAGGCGGTGGCTACACCTTC.

This chain links TRBV6-5 with TRBJ2-7; a possible D gene is TRBD1 (6 bases). Germline CDR1 MNHEY, CDR2 SVGAGI. Trimming took off 6 bases at V and 0 bases at J, with 12 bases between the two ends. This CDR3 is built from 14 residues. The CDR3 here is CASSLDRSSYEQYF. The CDR3 DNA is TGTGCCAGCAGCTTAGACAGGAGCTCCTACGAGCAGTACTTC.

This clone was detected once. The chain joins TRBV6-5 to TRBJ2-2; D unclear. V lost 2 bases, J lost 5 bases, and 15 bases lay in between. The CDR3 extends over 16 amino acids. Germline V CDR1 and CDR2: MNHEY, SVGAGI. CDR3 sequence reads: CASSYRVGLHTGELFF. Written as DNA, the CDR3 is TGTGCCAGCAGTTACCGGGTGGGTCTCCATACCGGGGAGCTGTTTTTT.

The V gene is TRBV9, the J gene TRBJ2-1; no clear D gene. Per the germline V gene, CDR1 is SGDLS and CDR2 is YYNGEE. V was trimmed by 4 bases and J by 0 bases, leaving 11 bases between them. The CDR3 is made up of 15 amino acids. CDR3 protein: CASSSPASSYNEQFF. The DNA for the CDR3 is TGTGCCAGCAGCTCGCCGGCTAGCTCCTACAATGAGCAGTTCTTC.

The chain uses TRBV6-2 or TRBV6-3 and TRBJ2-5; D is possibly TRBD1 (6 bases). The germline V and J ends were trimmed by 6 bases and 4 bases, with 9 bases remaining between them. This CDR3 comprises 12 residues. Per the germline V gene, CDR1 is MNHEY and CDR2 is SVGEGT. The CDR3, as DNA: TGTGCCAGCAGCCCCAGGGGAGAGACCCAGTACTTC. It is translated as CASSPRGETQYF.

J is TRBJ2-7 and V is TRBV5-6; 7 bases line up with TRBD1. Germline trimming cut 4 bases from V and 3 bases from J; bases unmatched to any gene: 13. Germline V lookup: CDR1 SGHDT, CDR2 YYEEEE. The CDR3 loop spans 16 amino acids. CDR3 DNA: TGTGCCAGCAGCGTAACACCGGGACAGATGTTCTACGAGCAGTACGTC. It yields the protein CASSVTPGQMFYEQYV.

The chain couples TRBV2 to TRBJ1-5, with 7 positions matching TRBD1. Unmatched junction bases numbered 13, after V lost 4 bases and J lost 7 bases. CDR3 length: 16 residues. Germline CDR1 reads SNHLY; CDR2 reads FYNNEI. CDR3 in amino acids: CASSGDSPTHNQPQHF. DNA for the CDR3: TGTGCCAGCAGTGGGGACAGCCCGACTCATAACCAGCCCCAGCATTTT.

The chain recombines TRBV11-2 with TRBJ2-5, with 9 bases fitting TRBD2. The ends lost 5 bases at V and 2 bases at J; junction bases unmatched: 12. The germline V gene has CDR1 SGHAT and CDR2 FQNNGV. This CDR3 has 17 residues. The CDR3 DNA sequence: TGTGCCAGCAGCCCGGGTTTTAGCGGGGGCTCTCAAGAGACCCAGTACTTC. This gives the protein CASSPGFSGGSQETQYF.

V and J are TRBV9 and TRBJ1-3; D unclear. CDR1 is SGDLS and CDR2 is YYNGEE in the germline V gene. The CDR3 loop spans 15 amino acids. V shed 1 base and J shed 0 bases, with 8 bases lying between them. The CDR3 nucleotides are TGTGCCAGCAGCGTAAATCACAACTCTGGAAACACCATATATTTT. Translated, it gives CASSVNHNSGNTIYF.

The chain joins TRBV3-1 (or the pseudogene TRBV3-2) to TRBJ2-1; 9 bases are shared with TRBD2. CDR1 and CDR2 (germline): LGHDT, YNNKEL (reference sequence). Unmatched junction bases numbered 4, after V lost 4 bases and J lost 3 bases. This CDR3 is built from 15 residues. Here the CDR3 DNA reads TGTGCCAGCAGCCCCCGACTAGCGGACTACAATGAGCAGTTCTTC. Its protein product is CASSPRLADYNEQFF.

This chain uses TRBV19 with TRBJ1-4, with D unclear. The CDR3 runs to 14 residues. Looked up from germline, CDR1 is LNHDA and CDR2 is SQIVND (reference sequence). Between the trimmed V and J ends, which lost 6 bases and 4 bases, there was a span of 12 bases. In nucleotides, the CDR3 is TGTGCCAGTAGACCCGGGATTAATAATGAAAAACTGTTTTTT. Translation gives CASRPGINNEKLFF.

V usage is TRBV4-2 and J usage is TRBJ1-1, with TRBD1 matching over 7 bases. Trimming at V came to 4 bases and at J to 8 bases, leaving 4 bases not matched to a gene. CDR3 length equals 12 residues. The germline CDR1 and CDR2 sequences are LGHNA and YNFKEQ. CDR3 DNA: TGTGCCAGCAGCCCCCAAGGGGGCGAAGCTTTCTTT. It codes for CASSPQGGEAFF.

The rearrangement joins TRBV6-4 to TRBJ2-2; 12 nucleotides line up with TRBD2. J lost 1 base, V lost 6 bases, and 3 bases had no gene match. The CDR3 is 16 residues long. CDR1 and CDR2 from the germline V gene are MRHNA and SNTAGT. CDR3 residues: CASSLLAGGNTGELFF. CDR3 bases: TGTGCCAGCAGCCTACTAGCGGGGGGGAACACCGGGGAGCTGTTTTTT.

J is TRBJ1-3 and V is TRBV5-8, with D unresolved. This CDR3 region has 12 residues. Germline CDR1 and CDR2: SGHTS and YDEGEE. V was clipped by 1 base and J by 4 bases, with 3 bases between them. The DNA of the CDR3 is TGTGCCAGCAGCTTGTCAGGAAACACCATATATTTT. Amino acids: CASSLSGNTIYF.

Only a few counts were recorded for this clone. The rearrangement joins TRBV3-1 (or the pseudogene TRBV3-2) to TRBJ2-1; a weak D match, TRBD1 (5 bases). The CDR3 is 10 residues long. CDR1 is LGHDT, CDR2 YNNKEL, per germline (reference sequence). CDR3 DNA: TGTGCAGTGGGGCGCAATGAGCAGTTCTTC. Its translation: CAVGRNEQFF.

The rearrangement joins TRBV28 to TRBJ2-5; D ambiguous. This CDR3 is 11 amino acids long. Germline CDR1 reads MDHEN; CDR2 reads SYDVKM. V lost 6 bases to trimming and J lost 2 bases, with 4 bases between them. CDR3 sequence (DNA): TGTGCCAGCAGAGAGCAAGAGACCCAGTACTTC. This encodes CASREQETQYF.

The V gene is TRBV11-3, the J gene TRBJ2-2; tentatively, D is TRBD1 (6 bases). Germline V gene lookup returns CDR1 SGHNT and CDR2 YENEEA. The CDR3 covers 16 residues. V was shortened by 1 base and J by 5 bases, with 14 bases between the two germline ends. The CDR3 sequence: CASSLGVGARTGELFF. The DNA of the CDR3 is TGTGCCAGCAGCTTAGGAGTGGGGGCGCGGACCGGGGAGCTGTTTTTT.

The genes are TRBV10-3 and TRBJ1-2, with 9 bases identical to TRBD1. This CDR3 is built from 12 residues. Germline trimming cut 8 bases from V and 7 bases from J; bases unmatched to any gene: 5. The germline V gene encodes CDR1 ENHRY and CDR2 SYGVKD. Written as DNA, the CDR3 is TGTGCCATCGGGACAGGGCCTGGTGGCTACACCTTC. Protein sequence: CAIGTGPGGYTF.

This chain joins TRBV29-1 and TRBJ2-4, with 8 nucleotides matching TRBD1. This CDR3 is built from 19 residues. Germline CDR1 reads SQVTM; CDR2 reads ANQGSEA. With V trimmed by 6 bases and J by 0 bases, 19 bases remained unmatched. The CDR3: CSVRTGIISGSLAKNIQYF. CDR3 nucleotide sequence: TGCAGCGTCAGGACAGGGATCATCAGTGGCTCACTAGCCAAAAACATTCAGTACTTC.

The chain employs TRBV7-3 and TRBJ2-5; 9 nucleotides match TRBD2. Germline values: CDR1 SGHTA, CDR2 FQGTGA. With V trimmed by 4 bases and J by 1 base, 13 bases remained unmatched. CDR3 length: 18 amino acids. The CDR3 DNA reads TGTGCCAGCAGCTCCAGAGGGAGGGGTAGCGGGGGCCAAGAGACCCAGTACTTC. Translating it yields CASSSRGRGSGGQETQYF.

The chain recombines TRBV2 with TRBJ2-1, with 10 bases identical to TRBD2. Trimming cost V 5 bases and J 7 bases; bases outside gene matches: 8. Germline V gene sequence: CDR1 SNHLY, CDR2 FYNNEI. The CDR3 runs 15 residues. CDR3 protein: CASSYTSGKGNEQFF. CDR3 in DNA: TGTGCCAGCAGTTACACTAGCGGGAAAGGGAATGAGCAGTTCTTC.

This chain joins TRBV28 and TRBJ2-3; D is undetermined. Per germline, CDR1 MDHEN and CDR2 SYDVKM. V lost 7 bases and J lost 0, with 17 bases in between. The CDR3 is 16 residues long. The CDR3 region is CASTQHRALSTDTQYF. CDR3 nucleotide sequence: TGTGCCAGCACCCAGCACAGAGCCCTAAGCACAGATACGCAGTATTTT.

This chain joins TRBV30 and TRBJ2-2; D is possibly TRBD2 (8 bases). The CDR3 is made up of 16 amino acids. Germline V CDR1 and CDR2: GTSNPN, SVGIG (reference sequence). V was trimmed by 4 bases and J by 0 bases, leaving 15 bases between them. The CDR3 spells CAWISGGTANTGELFF. The CDR3 nucleotides are TGTGCCTGGATTTCGGGGGGGACAGCGAACACCGGGGAGCTGTTTTTT.

V is TRBV7-2 and J is TRBJ1-1; the match to TRBD1 covers 7 bases. This CDR3 is built from 15 residues. CDR1 is SGHTA and CDR2 is FQGNSA in the germline V gene. With V trimmed by 1 base and J by 0 bases, 2 bases remained unmatched. The CDR3 DNA is TGTGCCAGCAGCTTAGGAGGGGGCATGAACACTGAAGCTTTCTTT. This sequence encodes CASSLGGGMNTEAFF.

The CDR3 DNA reads as TGCGCCAGCGGCTATCAGGGAAACCAAGAGACCCAGTACTTC. Its protein product is CASGYQGNQETQYF. The chain has TRBV5-1 and TRBJ2-5; perhaps TRBD1 as D (5 bases). V was pared by 7 bases and J by 0 bases, with 13 bases between. The CDR3 sequence is 14 residues long. From germline, CDR1 is SGHRS and CDR2 YFSETQ.